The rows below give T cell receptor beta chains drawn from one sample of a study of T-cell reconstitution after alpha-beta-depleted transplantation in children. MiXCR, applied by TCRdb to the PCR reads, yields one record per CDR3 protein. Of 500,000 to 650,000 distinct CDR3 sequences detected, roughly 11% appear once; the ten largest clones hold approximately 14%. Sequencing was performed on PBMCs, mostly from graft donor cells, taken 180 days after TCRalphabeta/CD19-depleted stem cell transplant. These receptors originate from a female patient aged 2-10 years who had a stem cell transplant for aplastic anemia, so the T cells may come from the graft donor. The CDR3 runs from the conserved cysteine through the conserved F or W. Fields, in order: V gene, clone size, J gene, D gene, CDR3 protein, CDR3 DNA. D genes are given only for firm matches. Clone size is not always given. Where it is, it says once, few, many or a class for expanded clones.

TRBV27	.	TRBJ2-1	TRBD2	CASSIRLARSLSYNEQFF	TGTGCCAGCAGTATCAGACTAGCGAGGTCACTTTCCTACAATGAGCAGTTCTTC
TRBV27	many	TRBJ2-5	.	CASSFQGTRETQYF	TGTGCCAGCAGTTTCCAGGGGACGCGAGAGACCCAGTACTTC
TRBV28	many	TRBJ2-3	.	CASSLGGGSADTQYF	TGTGCCAGCAGTTTAGGGGGCGGGAGCGCAGATACGCAGTATTTT
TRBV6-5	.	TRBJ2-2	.	CASSQLRGRGATGELFF	TGTGCCAGCAGCCAACTCAGAGGCAGGGGGGCCACCGGGGAGCTGTTTTTT
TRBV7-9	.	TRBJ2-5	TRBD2	CASSSTSGEETQYF	TGTGCCAGCAGCTCGACTAGCGGGGAAGAGACCCAGTACTTC
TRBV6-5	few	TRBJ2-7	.	CASSYHRPRLQGVYEQYF	TGTGCCAGCAGTTACCATCGCCCTCGGTTACAGGGAGTGTACGAGCAGTACTTC
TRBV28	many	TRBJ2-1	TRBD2	CASSLAGGPDEQFF	TGTGCCAGCAGTTTAGCGGGAGGGCCCGATGAGCAGTTCTTC
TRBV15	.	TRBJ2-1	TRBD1	CATSNYRGVSYNEQFF	TGTGCCACCAGCAACTACAGGGGGGTATCCTACAATGAGCAGTTCTTC
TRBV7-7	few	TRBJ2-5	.	CASSSNPGTETQYF	TGTGCCAGCAGCTCGAATCCGGGGACGGAGACCCAGTACTTC
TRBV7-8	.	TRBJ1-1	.	CASSLGRGPAEAFF	TGTGCCAGCAGCTTAGGGCGGGGGCCCGCTGAAGCTTTCTTT
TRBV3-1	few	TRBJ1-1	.	CASSPSTGGGTEAFF	TGTGCCAGCAGCCCCTCGACAGGTGGGGGGACTGAAGCTTTCTTT
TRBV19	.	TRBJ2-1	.	CASSMMGAYNEQFF	TGTGCCAGTAGTATGATGGGAGCCTACAATGAGCAGTTCTTC